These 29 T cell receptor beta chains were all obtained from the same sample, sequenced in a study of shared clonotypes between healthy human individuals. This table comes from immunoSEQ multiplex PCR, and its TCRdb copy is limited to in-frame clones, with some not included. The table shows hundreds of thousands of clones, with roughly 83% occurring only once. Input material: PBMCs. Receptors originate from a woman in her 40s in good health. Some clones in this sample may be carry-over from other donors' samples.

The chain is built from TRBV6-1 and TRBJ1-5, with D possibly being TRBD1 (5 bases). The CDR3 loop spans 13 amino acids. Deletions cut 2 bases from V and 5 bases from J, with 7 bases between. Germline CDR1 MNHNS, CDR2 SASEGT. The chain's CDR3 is CASSETGDQPQHF. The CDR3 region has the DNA TGTGCCAGCAGTGAAACGGGGGATCAGCCCCAGCATTTT.

This chain's CDR3 is CASSGPGSKNIQYF. The CDR3, as DNA: TGTGCCAGCAGTGGACCCGGGTCCAAAAACATTCAGTACTTC. The V and J genes are TRBV25-1 and TRBJ2-4; D gene uncertain. Germline V CDR1 and CDR2: MGHDK, SYGVNS. There are 14 residues in the CDR3. V was trimmed by 4 bases and J by 2 bases, leaving 9 bases between them.

The CDR3 loop is CARSGLREPDYNEQFF. The CDR3 DNA sequence: TGTGCCAGAAGCGGATTAAGGGAGCCGGACTACAATGAGCAGTTCTTC. This sequence joins TRBV5-3 and TRBJ2-1; a possible D gene is TRBD2 (5 bases). TRBV5-3 is an ORF; its function is uncertain. CDR3 length: 16 residues. V lost 4 bases and J lost 3, with 17 bases in between.

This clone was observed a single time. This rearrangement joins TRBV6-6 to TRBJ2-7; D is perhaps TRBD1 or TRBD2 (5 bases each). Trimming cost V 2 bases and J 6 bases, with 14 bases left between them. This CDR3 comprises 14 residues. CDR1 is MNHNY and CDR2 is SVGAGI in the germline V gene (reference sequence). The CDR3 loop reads CASSYVGTKSEQYF. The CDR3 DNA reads TGTGCCAGCAGTTACGTGGGGACCAAGAGCGAGCAGTACTTC.

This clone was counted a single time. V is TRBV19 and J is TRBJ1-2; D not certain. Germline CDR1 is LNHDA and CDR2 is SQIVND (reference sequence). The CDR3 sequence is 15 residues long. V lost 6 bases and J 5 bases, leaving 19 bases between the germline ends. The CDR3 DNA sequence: TGTGCCAGTAGGGCTGGGCGAGCGGCTCCATATGGCTACACCTTC. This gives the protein CASRAGRAAPYGYTF.

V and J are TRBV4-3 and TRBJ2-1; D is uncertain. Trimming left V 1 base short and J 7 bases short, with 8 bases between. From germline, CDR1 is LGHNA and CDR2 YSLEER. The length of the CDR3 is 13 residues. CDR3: CASSQGRGNEQFF. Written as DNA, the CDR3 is TGCGCCAGCAGCCAAGGAAGAGGAAATGAGCAGTTCTTC.

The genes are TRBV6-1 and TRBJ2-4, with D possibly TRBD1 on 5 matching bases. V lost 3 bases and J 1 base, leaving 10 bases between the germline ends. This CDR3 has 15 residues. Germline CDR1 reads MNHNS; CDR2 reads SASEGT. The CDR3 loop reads CASSDKGFAKNIQYF. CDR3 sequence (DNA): TGTGCCAGCAGTGACAAGGGGTTTGCCAAAAACATTCAGTACTTC.

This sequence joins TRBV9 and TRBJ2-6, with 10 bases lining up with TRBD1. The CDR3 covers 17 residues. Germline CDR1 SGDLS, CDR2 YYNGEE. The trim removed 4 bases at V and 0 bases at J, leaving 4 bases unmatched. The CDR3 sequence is CASSPGTGVSGANVLTF. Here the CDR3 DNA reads TGTGCCAGCAGCCCGGGGACAGGGGTCTCTGGGGCCAACGTCCTGACTTTC.

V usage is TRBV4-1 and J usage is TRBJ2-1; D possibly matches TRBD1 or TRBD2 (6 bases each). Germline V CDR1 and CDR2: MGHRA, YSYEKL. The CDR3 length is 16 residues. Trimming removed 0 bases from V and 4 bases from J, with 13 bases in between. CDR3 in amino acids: CASSQDRGEAYNEQFF. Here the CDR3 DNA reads TGCGCCAGCAGCCAAGATAGGGGGGAGGCTTACAATGAGCAGTTCTTC.

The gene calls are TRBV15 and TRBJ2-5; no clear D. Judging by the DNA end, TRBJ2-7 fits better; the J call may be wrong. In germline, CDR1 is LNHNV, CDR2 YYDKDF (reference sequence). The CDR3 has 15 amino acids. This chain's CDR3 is CATSPNAARRYEQYF. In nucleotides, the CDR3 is TGTGCCACCAGCCCTAACGCGGCACGTCGCTACGAGCAGTACTTC.

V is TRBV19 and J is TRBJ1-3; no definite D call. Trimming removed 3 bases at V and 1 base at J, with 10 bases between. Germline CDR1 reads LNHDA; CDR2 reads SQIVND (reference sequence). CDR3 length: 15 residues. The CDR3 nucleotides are TGTGCCAGTAGTATCGGTTCGGGATCTGGAAACACCATATATTTT. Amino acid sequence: CASSIGSGSGNTIYF.

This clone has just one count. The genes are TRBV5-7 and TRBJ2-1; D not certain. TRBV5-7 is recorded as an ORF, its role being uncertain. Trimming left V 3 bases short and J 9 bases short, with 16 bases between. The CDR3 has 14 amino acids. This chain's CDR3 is CASSSRLSECEQFF. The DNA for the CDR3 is TGTGCCAGCAGCTCGAGGCTAAGCGAGTGTGAGCAGTTCTTC.

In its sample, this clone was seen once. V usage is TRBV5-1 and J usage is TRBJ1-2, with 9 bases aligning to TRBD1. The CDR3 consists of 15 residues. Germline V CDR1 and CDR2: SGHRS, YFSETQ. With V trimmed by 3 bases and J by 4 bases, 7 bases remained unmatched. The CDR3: CASSSYRGQSYGYTF. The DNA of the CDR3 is TGCGCCAGCAGCTCATACAGGGGGCAAAGCTATGGCTACACCTTC.

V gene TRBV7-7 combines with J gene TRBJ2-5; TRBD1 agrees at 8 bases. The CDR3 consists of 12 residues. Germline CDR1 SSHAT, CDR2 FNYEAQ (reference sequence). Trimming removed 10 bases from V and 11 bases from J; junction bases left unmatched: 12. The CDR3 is CATSPQGAAQYF. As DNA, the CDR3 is TGTGCCACCTCTCCTCAGGGGGCAGCTCAGTACTTC.

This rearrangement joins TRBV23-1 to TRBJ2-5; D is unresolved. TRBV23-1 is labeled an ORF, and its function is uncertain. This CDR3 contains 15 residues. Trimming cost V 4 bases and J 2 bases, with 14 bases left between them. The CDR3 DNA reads TGCGCCAGCAGTCCCCCCCAGATCTATCAAGAGACCCAGTACTTC. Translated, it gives CASSPPQIYQETQYF.

The CDR3 loop is CASSLGNADTQYF. The DNA of the CDR3 is TGTGCCAGCAGCTTAGGCAATGCAGATACGCAGTATTTT. The chain recombines TRBV7-6 with TRBJ2-3; no firm D call. V dropped 1 base and J dropped 4 bases, with 6 bases sitting between them. The CDR3 runs to 13 residues. The germline V gene has CDR1 SGHVS and CDR2 FNYEAQ. The full variable domain, its missing parts supplied by reference TRBV7-6 and TRBJ2-3, is GAGVSQSPRYKVTKRGQDVALRCDPISGHVSLYWYRQALGQGPEFLTYFNYEAQQDKSGLPNDRFSAERPEGSISTLTIQRTEQRDSAMYRCASSLGNADTQYFGPGTRLTVL.

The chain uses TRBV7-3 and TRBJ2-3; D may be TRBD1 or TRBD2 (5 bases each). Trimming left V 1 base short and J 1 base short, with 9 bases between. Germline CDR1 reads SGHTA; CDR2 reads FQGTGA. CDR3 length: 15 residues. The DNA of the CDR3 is TGTGCCAGCAGCTTAAACGGGGCTGGCACAGATACGCAGTATTTT. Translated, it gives CASSLNGAGTDTQYF.

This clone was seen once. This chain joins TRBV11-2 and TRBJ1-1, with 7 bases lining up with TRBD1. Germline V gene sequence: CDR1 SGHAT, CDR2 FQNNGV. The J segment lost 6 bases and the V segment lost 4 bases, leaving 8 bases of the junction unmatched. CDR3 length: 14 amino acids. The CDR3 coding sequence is TGTGCCAGCAGCTGGACCAGGGGGGGAGCTGAAGCTTTCTTT. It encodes CASSWTRGGAEAFF.

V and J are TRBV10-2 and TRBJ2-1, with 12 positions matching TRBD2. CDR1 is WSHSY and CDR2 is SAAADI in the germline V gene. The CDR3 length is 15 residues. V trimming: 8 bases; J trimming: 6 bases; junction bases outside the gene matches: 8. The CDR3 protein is CASVPSGRALNEQFF. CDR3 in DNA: TGCGCCAGCGTCCCTAGCGGGAGGGCCCTCAATGAGCAGTTCTTC.

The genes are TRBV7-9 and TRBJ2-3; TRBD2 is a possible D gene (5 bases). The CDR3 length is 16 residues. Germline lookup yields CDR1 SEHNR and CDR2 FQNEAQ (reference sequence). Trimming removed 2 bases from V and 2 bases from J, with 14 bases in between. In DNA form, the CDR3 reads TGTGCCAGCAGCTTATATGGAGAGCGGAACACAGATACGCAGTATTTT. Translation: CASSLYGERNTDTQYF.

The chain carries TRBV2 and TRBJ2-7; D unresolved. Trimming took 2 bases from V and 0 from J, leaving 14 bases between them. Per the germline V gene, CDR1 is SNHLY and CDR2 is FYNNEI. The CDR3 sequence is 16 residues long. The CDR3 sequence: CASSEPPPTDSYEQYF. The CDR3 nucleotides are TGTGCCAGCAGTGAACCGCCCCCTACAGACTCCTACGAGCAGTACTTC. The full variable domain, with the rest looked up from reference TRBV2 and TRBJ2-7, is EPEVTQTPSHQVTQMGQEVILRCVPISNHLYFYWYRQILGQKVEFLVSFYNNEISEKSEIFDDQFSVERPDGSNFTLKIRSTKLEDSAMYFCASSEPPPTDSYEQYFGPGTRLTVT.

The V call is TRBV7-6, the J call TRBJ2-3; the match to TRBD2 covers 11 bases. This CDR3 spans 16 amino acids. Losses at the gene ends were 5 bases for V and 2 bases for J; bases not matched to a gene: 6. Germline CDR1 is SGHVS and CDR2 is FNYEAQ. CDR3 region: CASSPRLAGFTDTQYF. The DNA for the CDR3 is TGTGCCAGCAGCCCCAGACTAGCGGGATTCACAGATACGCAGTATTTT.

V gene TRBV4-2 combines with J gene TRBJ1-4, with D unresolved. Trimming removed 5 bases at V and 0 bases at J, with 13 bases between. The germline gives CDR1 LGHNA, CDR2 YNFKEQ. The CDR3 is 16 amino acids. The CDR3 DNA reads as TGTGCCAGCAGCATAAGGTATCGGGCAACTAATGAAAAACTGTTTTTT. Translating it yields CASSIRYRATNEKLFF.

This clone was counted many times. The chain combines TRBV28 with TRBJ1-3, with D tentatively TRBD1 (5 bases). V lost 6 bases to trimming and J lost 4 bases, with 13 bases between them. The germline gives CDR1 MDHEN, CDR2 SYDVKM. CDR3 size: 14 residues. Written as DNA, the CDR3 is TGTGCCAGCAGCAACTCAGGGTCGGGAAACACCATATATTTT. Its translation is CASSNSGSGNTIYF.

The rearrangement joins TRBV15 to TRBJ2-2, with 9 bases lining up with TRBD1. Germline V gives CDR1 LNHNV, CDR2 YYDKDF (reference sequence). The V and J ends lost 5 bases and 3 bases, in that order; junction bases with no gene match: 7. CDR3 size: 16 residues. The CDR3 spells CATSGIQGAHTGELFF. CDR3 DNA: TGTGCCACCAGCGGGATACAGGGGGCGCACACCGGGGAGCTGTTTTTT.

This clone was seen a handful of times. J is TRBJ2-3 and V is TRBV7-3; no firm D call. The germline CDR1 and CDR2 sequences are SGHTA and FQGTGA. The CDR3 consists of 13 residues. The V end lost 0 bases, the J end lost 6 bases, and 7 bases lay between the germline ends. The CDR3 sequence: CASSLTFSDTQYF. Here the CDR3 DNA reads TGTGCCAGCAGCTTAACGTTTTCGGATACGCAGTATTTT.

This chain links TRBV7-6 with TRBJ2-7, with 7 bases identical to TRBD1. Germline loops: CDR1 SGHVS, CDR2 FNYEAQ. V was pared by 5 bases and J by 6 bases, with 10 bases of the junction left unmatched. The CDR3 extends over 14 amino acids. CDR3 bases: TGTGCCAGCAGCCCAGGGGGTGGCGGGCGCGAGCAGTACTTC. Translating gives CASSPGGGGREQYF.

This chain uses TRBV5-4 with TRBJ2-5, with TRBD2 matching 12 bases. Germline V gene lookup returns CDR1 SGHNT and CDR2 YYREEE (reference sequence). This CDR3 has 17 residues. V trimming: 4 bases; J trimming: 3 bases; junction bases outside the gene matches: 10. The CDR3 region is CASSLAGGRPSEETQYF. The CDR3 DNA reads TGTGCCAGCAGCCTAGCGGGAGGGCGGCCTTCTGAAGAGACCCAGTACTTC.

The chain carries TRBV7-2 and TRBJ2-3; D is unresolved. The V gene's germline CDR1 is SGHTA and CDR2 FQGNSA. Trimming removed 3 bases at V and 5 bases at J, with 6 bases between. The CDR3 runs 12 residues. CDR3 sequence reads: CASSFYGDTQYF. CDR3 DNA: TGTGCCAGCAGCTTCTATGGAGATACGCAGTATTTT.